This T cell receptor (beta chain) was obtained from a study of graft-versus-host responses after intestinal transplantation. Some clones are missing from TCRdb's copy, which holds only in-frame ones; the method was immunoSEQ multiplex PCR. The profile shows tens of thousands of clones, 75% to 90% of them singletons. To note about this clone: Its antigen is unknown.

The CDR3 spans 15 residues. V lost 4 bases to trimming and J lost 6 bases; unmatched junction nucleotides: 9. Germline V lookup: CDR1 SGHRS, CDR2 YFSETQ. This chain uses TRBV5-1 with TRBJ1-4, with 7 bases matching TRBD1. This clonotype originated in a human donor who received an intestinal transplant. The sample here was unstimulated CD4+ T cells sorted from spleen or lymph node cells, taken before intestinal transplant. The CDR3 sequence: CASSPTGTADEKLFF. The CDR3 DNA sequence: TGCGCCAGCAGCCCAACCGGGACAGCGGATGAAAAACTGTTTTTT.